These 20 T cell receptor beta chains originate from one sample sequenced in a study of cytomegalovirus exposure and HLA in healthy donors listed by TCRdb under 2017. Libraries came from the immunoSEQ multiplex PCR assay. TCRdb holds this immuneACCESS table with in-frame rearrangements only. Some clones are missing; in checked studies, unresolved V genes explain under half, and the rest has no known cause. Across this sample there are about 56,000 clones, with roughly 93% seen only once. 1.5% to 2% of the sample goes to the ten largest clones. Sequencing was done on a sample of PBMCs. Source of these receptors: a woman younger than 35 in good health and CMV-seropositive.

This chain uses TRBV2 with TRBJ1-6; D perhaps matches TRBD1 (5 bases). Germline V gene sequence: CDR1 SNHLY, CDR2 FYNNEI. The CDR3 is made up of 16 amino acids. Trimming stripped 4 bases from V and 9 bases from J, with 19 bases between. The CDR3 protein is CASSGSPTGETSPLHF. CDR3 bases: TGTGCCAGCAGTGGCAGCCCCACAGGAGAGACTTCACCCCTCCACTTT.

V usage is TRBV6-5 and J usage is TRBJ1-1; the D gene is possibly TRBD1 (6 bases). The V end was cut by 6 bases, the J end by 5 bases, with 16 bases between. CDR3 length: 14 amino acids. Germline V lookup: CDR1 MNHEY, CDR2 SVGAGI. The CDR3 DNA follows: TGTGCCAGCAGACCCCGACAGGAAACGACTGAAGCTTTCTTT. This translates into CASRPRQETTEAFF.

The V gene is TRBV15, the J gene TRBJ2-3, with 7 nucleotides matching TRBD1. Germline assignment: CDR1 LNHNV and CDR2 YYDKDF (reference sequence). Trimming removed 8 bases from V and 2 bases from J; junction bases left unmatched: 7. The CDR3 extends over 14 amino acids. In nucleotides, the CDR3 is TGTGCCACCGAGCCGGGACAGTTCACAGATACGCAGTATTTT. It specifies CATEPGQFTDTQYF.

This chain joins TRBV4-3 and TRBJ1-2, with TRBD1 as a possible D gene (5 bases). From germline, CDR1 is LGHNA and CDR2 YSLEER. The length of the CDR3 is 13 residues. The ends were cut back, 2 bases at V and 8 bases at J, with 12 bases in the middle. The CDR3 reads CASSQLPGRGYTF. The CDR3 nucleotides read TGCGCCAGCAGCCAACTTCCAGGGCGCGGCTACACCTTC.

The chain recombines TRBV4-3 with TRBJ1-1; 9 bases match TRBD1. CDR1 and CDR2 from the germline V gene are LGHNA and YSLEER. After removal of 0 bases from V and 0 bases from J, the junction contained 11 bases not matched to a gene. The CDR3 totals 19 residues. The CDR3 is CASSQDHLNRGPLNTEAFF. In DNA, the CDR3 is TGCGCCAGCAGCCAAGACCATCTCAACAGGGGGCCTCTGAACACTGAAGCTTTCTTT.

This clone came up once. The V gene is TRBV4-2, the J gene TRBJ2-4, with 7 nucleotides matching TRBD1. Germline CDR1 reads LGHNA; CDR2 reads YNFKEQ. J gave up 5 bases and V 1 base, and 11 bases lay outside the gene matches. This CDR3 has 17 amino acids. The CDR3 is CASSQGLRGLRQNIQYF. CDR3 nucleotide sequence: TGTGCCAGCAGCCAAGGTTTGAGGGGGCTACGACAAAACATTCAGTACTTC.

The CDR3 coding sequence is TGTGCCAGCAGCTTTGTACAGGGAAACACTGAAGCTTTCTTT. It yields the protein CASSFVQGNTEAFF. V is TRBV11-2 and J is TRBJ1-1, with a weak D call TRBD1 (6 bases). This CDR3 is built from 14 residues. The germline V gene has CDR1 SGHAT and CDR2 FQNNGV. Trimming left V 3 bases short and J 2 bases short, with 10 bases between.

This chain joins TRBV4-1 and TRBJ1-4; 9 nucleotides line up with TRBD1. Germline CDR1 is MGHRA and CDR2 is YSYEKL. The CDR3 is made up of 17 amino acids. V gave up 4 bases and J gave up 6 bases; unmatched junction bases: 12. The CDR3 DNA reads as TGCGCCAGCAGCCTGGATGGGGCCGGGACAGGGTATGAAAAACTGTTTTTT. Translated, it gives CASSLDGAGTGYEKLFF.

The chain carries TRBV27 and TRBJ2-7; D may be TRBD1 (6 bases). The length of the CDR3 is 13 residues. V gave up 3 bases and J gave up 3 bases, with 9 bases separating them. Germline V gene lookup returns CDR1 MNHEY and CDR2 SMNVEV (reference sequence). The CDR3 reads CASSFRGVYEQYF. The CDR3 bases are TGTGCCAGCAGTTTCAGGGGCGTCTACGAGCAGTACTTC.

The chain is built from TRBV27 and TRBJ1-1, with D maybe TRBD1 (6 bases). The V gene's germline CDR1 is MNHEY and CDR2 SMNVEV (reference sequence). There are 13 residues in the CDR3. V was trimmed by 2 bases and J by 8 bases, leaving 12 bases between them. The CDR3, as DNA: TGTGCCAGCAGTTTACACACAGGGCAAGAAGCTTTCTTT. This sequence encodes CASSLHTGQEAFF.

J is TRBJ1-2 and V is TRBV11-2; 9 nucleotides line up with TRBD1. V gave up 7 bases and J gave up 4 bases; unmatched junction bases: 13. There are 16 residues in the CDR3. Looked up from germline, CDR1 is SGHAT and CDR2 is FQNNGV. This CDR3 is CASKQNRGPRGYGYTF. As DNA, the CDR3 is TGTGCCAGCAAACAAAACAGGGGGCCGCGGGGCTATGGCTACACCTTC.

This sequence joins TRBV2 and TRBJ2-3, with TRBD2 matching over 8 bases. Germline CDR1 is SNHLY and CDR2 is FYNNEI. The CDR3 runs 14 residues. V was pared by 3 bases and J by 4 bases, with 3 bases of the junction left unmatched. CDR3 protein: CASSDGGASDTQYF. The CDR3 region has the DNA TGTGCCAGCAGTGACGGGGGGGCTTCAGATACGCAGTATTTT.

The chain carries TRBV7-2 and TRBJ1-6; 7 bases align to TRBD1. There are 16 residues in the CDR3. The ends lost 5 bases at V and 5 bases at J; junction bases unmatched: 9. Per germline, CDR1 SGHTA and CDR2 FQGNSA. The CDR3 spells CASSLSGTDNNSPLHF. The CDR3 bases are TGTGCCAGCAGCCTATCAGGGACAGACAATAATTCACCCCTCCACTTT.

The chain employs TRBV4-2 and TRBJ2-7; TRBD2 agrees at 9 bases. Trimming removed 0 bases from V and 1 base from J; junction bases left unmatched: 10. CDR3 length equals 18 residues. Germline CDR1 reads LGHNA; CDR2 reads YNFKEQ. CDR3 bases: TGTGCCAGCAGCCAAGATCTTAGGGGCGGGGGGGGGTCCTACGAGCAGTACTTC. Amino acid sequence: CASSQDLRGGGGSYEQYF.

The chain employs TRBV28 and TRBJ2-6, with a tentative D call TRBD1 (6 bases). The CDR3 covers 15 residues. Germline V CDR1 and CDR2: MDHEN, SYDVKM. V gave up 4 bases and J gave up 0 bases, with 7 bases separating them. CDR3 loop: CASSYRVSGANVLTF. Written as DNA, the CDR3 is TGTGCCAGCAGTTACAGGGTCTCTGGGGCCAACGTCCTGACTTTC.

This clone has just one count. The rearrangement joins TRBV27 to TRBJ2-4, with D maybe TRBD2 (6 bases). The germline V gene has CDR1 MNHEY and CDR2 SMNVEV (reference sequence). V lost 3 bases and J 1 base, leaving 7 bases between the germline ends. The CDR3 is made up of 14 amino acids. Here the CDR3 reads CASSFAGAKNIQYF. The CDR3 region has the DNA TGTGCCAGCAGTTTTGCGGGGGCCAAAAACATTCAGTACTTC.

The CDR3 DNA sequence: TGTGCCAGCACGGGAGGGGCGCATGGCTACACCTTC. Translating it yields CASTGGAHGYTF. J is TRBJ1-2 and V is TRBV28; tentatively, D is TRBD1 (5 bases). Looked up from germline, CDR1 is MDHEN and CDR2 is SYDVKM. There are 12 residues in the CDR3. Between the trimmed V and J ends, which lost 7 bases and 6 bases, there was a span of 12 bases.

The V gene is TRBV18, the J gene TRBJ2-1; TRBD1 might be the D (5 bases). Germline CDR1 reads KGHSH; CDR2 reads LQKENI. The CDR3 sequence is 13 residues long. The V end was cut by 2 bases, the J end by 7 bases, with 9 bases between. In nucleotides, the CDR3 is TGTGCCAGCTCACCATTGACAGCTAATGAGCAGTTCTTC. The encoded protein is CASSPLTANEQFF. The full variable domain, with the rest looked up from reference TRBV18 and TRBJ2-1, is NAGVMQNPRHLVRRRGQEARLRCSPMKGHSHVYWYRQLPEEGLKFMVYLQKENIIDESGMPKERFSAEFPKEGPSILRIQQVVRGDSAAYFCASSPLTANEQFFGPGTRLTVL.

The chain employs TRBV7-8 and TRBJ1-1, with TRBD1 matching over 8 bases. Per germline, CDR1 SGHVS and CDR2 FQNEAQ. V gave up 6 bases and J gave up 3 bases; unmatched junction bases: 3. CDR3 length: 13 residues. CDR3 loop: CASRNRGDTEAFF. CDR3 DNA: TGTGCCAGCAGAAACAGGGGGGACACTGAAGCTTTCTTT.

V is TRBV4-3 and J is TRBJ2-4, with a tentative D call TRBD1 (6 bases). This CDR3 has 19 residues. CDR1 and CDR2 from the germline V gene are LGHNA and YSLEER. The germline V and J ends were trimmed by 1 base and 0 bases, with 19 bases remaining between them. The CDR3 DNA sequence: TGCGCCAGCAGCCAAGCCGGAACCGGGACAACCGGAGCCAAAAACATTCAGTACTTC. The encoded protein is CASSQAGTGTTGAKNIQYF.